This record covers a single T cell receptor beta chain. Two consecutive negative NP/OP PCR tests, clearance, or resolved symptoms defined Cohort 3 recovery. This entry belongs to a study of blood T cell repertoires in COVID-19. Profiled with immunoSEQ multiplex PCR; TCRdb holds only in-frame clones, not every one. Of about 200,000 clones in the sample, 85% are singletons; the top ten hold around 20%. With 0 bases clipped from V and 5 bases from J, the junction kept 8 bases outside the gene matches. The CDR3 length is 17 residues. Germline-derived CDR1 and CDR2 are LNHDA and SQIVND (reference sequence).

The chain uses TRBV19 and TRBJ1-2; TRBD1 matches at 11 bases. The sequencing input was PBMCs or T cells enriched from blood (not recorded which). The TCR comes from a man aged 40-49 years who had recovered from COVID-19. The CDR3 bases are TGTGCCAGTAGTATAGATCCAGCCGGACAGGGGGCTTATGGCTACACCTTC. Translation: CASSIDPAGQGAYGYTF.